These T cell receptor beta chains were read from a single sample in a study of shared clonotypes between healthy human individuals. Libraries were prepared by immunoSEQ multiplex PCR; TCRdb keeps only in-frame clonotypes and omits some of them. The repertoire includes a few million clones, 85% to 95% of them detected once, and 0.37% sits in the top ten. The specimen was naive CD4+ T cells from PBMCs. These TCRs come from a man aged 18-30 years in good health. Some clones in this sample may be carry-over from other donors' samples. Each CDR3 is given with its conserved first and last residue. Each record gives: V gene, D gene, J gene, clone size, CDR3 DNA, CDR3 protein. The D gene is left open where the match is weak. Size is stated for part of the rows, as once, few or many counts, or as a class when the clone is expanded.

TRBV7-9	-	TRBJ1-3	-	TGTGCCGGCGGACTCAGCTCTGGAAACACCATATATTTT	CAGGLSSGNTIYF
TRBV5-1	-	TRBJ2-2	once	TGCGCCAGCAATTCCGTACAGTCGAACACCGGGGAGCTGTTTTTT	CASNSVQSNTGELFF
TRBV30	-	TRBJ1-1	-	TGTGCCTGGAGTGGTAAGGACAGCCTGAACACTGAAGCTTTCTTT	CAWSGKDSLNTEAFF
TRBV2	-	TRBJ1-1	-	TGTGCCAGCAGTGCCAGAGCTGGGGGGGACACTGAAGCTTTCTTT	CASSARAGGDTEAFF
TRBV2	-	TRBJ2-7	-	TGTGCCAGCAGCGCATCTAGGGGAGCGGACGAGCAGTACTTC	CASSASRGADEQYF
TRBV6-5	TRBD2	TRBJ2-7	-	TGTGCCACCTCAAGAACTAGCGGGGAGCAGTACTTC	CATSRTSGEQYF
TRBV7-2	TRBD2	TRBJ2-1	-	TGTGCCAGCAGCTTAGTGGCCAGACTAGCGGGAGTTTTAGGTGAGCAGTTCTTC	CASSLVARLAGVLGEQFF
TRBV6-5	-	TRBJ1-4	-	TGTGCCAGCAGAAAGGGGCTCGGGAATGAAAAACTGTTTTTT	CASRKGLGNEKLFF
TRBV7-2	TRBD2	TRBJ2-1	-	TGTGCCAGCAGCTTAGGGCGGGAGGTTGAGTTCTTC	CASSLGREVEFF
TRBV5-1	-	TRBJ2-7	-	TGCGCCAGCAGCAGACCGGGAGTCTACGAGCAGTACTTC	CASSRPGVYEQYF
TRBV28	TRBD1	TRBJ1-4	-	TGTGCCAGTTCCCCCGGGGACAGGGTCCTCCCAACTAATGAAAAACTGTTTTTT	CASSPGDRVLPTNEKLFF
TRBV6-5	-	TRBJ1-4	-	TGTGCCAGCTCCTACGGACAACCCGGGGGGGAAAAACTGTTTTTT	CASSYGQPGGEKLFF